The entry below describes one T cell receptor beta chain. TCRdb keeps only in-frame clones here, not all; method: immunoSEQ multiplex PCR. The repertoire holds about 70,000 clones, approximately 94% seen once, with 0.58% in the top ten. The sample comes from a study of T cell changes during pregnancy in multiple sclerosis. Sequencing was performed on peripheral blood, taken in the third trimester of pregnancy. The origin of this receptor is a female donor with multiple sclerosis, enrolled in a pregnancy study.

The CDR3 DNA sequence: TGTGCCAGTAGTATAGGCCCCAACAGGAGAGGCATCAATCAGCCCCAGCATTTT. Translated: CASSIGPNRRGINQPQHF. The rearrangement joins TRBV19 to TRBJ1-5, with a tentative D call TRBD1 (5 bases). Trimming left V 1 base short and J 3 bases short, with 19 bases between. CDR3 size: 18 residues. Per germline, CDR1 LNHDA and CDR2 SQIVND (reference sequence).